Included here is one T cell receptor beta chain sequence, with context. Its antigen is undetermined. The sample originates from a study of Ad26.COV2.S vaccination and SARS-CoV-2 variants. About the study: The study gave Ad26.COV2.S intramuscularly, once or twice 56 days apart.

The CDR3 covers 16 residues. V dropped 1 base and J dropped 6 bases, with 19 bases sitting between them. CDR1 is SQVTM and CDR2 is ANQGSEA in the germline V gene. General observations from the study: Spike-specific TCR breadth in vaccine recipients exceeded that seen in placebo recipients. Possibly, TCR breadth and depth analyses underestimated total T cell responses.

Using immunoSEQ multiplex PCR, the repertoire was profiled, and TCRdb retains in-frame clones only, with some absent. The sample gives some 350,000 clones, 70% to 90% of which show up once; around 3.3% is in the top ten. Treatment of the sample: some 20 received Ad26.COV2.S at low or high dose, single or two shots; about 5 received placebo; per-sample allocation not given. Repertoires come from day 63 after the first vaccine or placebo injection. Based in Boston, the donor was an adult of 18-55 years. The J gene is TRBJ2-1, the V gene TRBV29-1; a possible D gene is TRBD1 (5 bases). The sample here was peripheral blood, taken in a trial of Ad26.COV2.S vaccine versus placebo. This sequence was found in a person between 18 and 65 years old who received the Ad26.COV2.S COVID-19 vaccine or a placebo. The CDR3 region is CSVEAVQGSFGNEQFF. For the CDR3, the DNA is TGCAGCGTTGAAGCCGTCCAGGGATCGTTTGGCAATGAGCAGTTCTTC.